One T cell receptor beta chain is described in this entry. There is no known antigen for this receptor. No much larger clone exists at a distance of one base, and base qualities are not known. This sample is drawn from a study of OX40 agonist ivuxolimab in advanced cancers. Background on the whole study: Ivuxolimab was a fully human IgG2 agonistic monoclonal antibody targeting the costimulatory receptor OX40 (CD134). Intravenous ivuxolimab was administered to patients every 2 weeks at six dose levels: 0.01, 0.1, 0.3, 1.5, 3 and 10 mg/kg. Of the approximately 53 patients in dose escalation, 19 had hepatocellular carcinoma, around 15 had melanoma, 9 had renal cell carcinoma and 9 had head and neck cancer. In the dose-escalation cohort, roughly 80% of patients were male, and the mean age was about 55 years, with a range of about 20 to 79. Patients were allowed to have had prior anti-PD-1, anti-PD-L1 or anti-CTLA-4 therapy, and around 37% of the dose-escalation patients had previously received checkpoint inhibitors. Partial responses were achieved by three dose-escalation patients, of whom one had hepatocellular carcinoma and two had cutaneous melanoma. Peripheral TCRbeta sequencing was intended to test whether TCR sequence diversity was altered and clonal T-cell expansion was caused by ivuxolimab. The paper describes the monotherapy dose-escalation part (N = 52 patients) of the phase I trial of ivuxolimab.

Results the study describes overall, beyond this receptor: Clonal expansion of both CD4+ and CD8+ blood T cells was observed from baseline to week 6 at doses 0.1 to 3.0 mg/kg. Which antigens the clonally expanded peripheral T cells were specific for was not determined. In partial responders in the 0.1-3.0 mg/kg groups, normalized peripheral clonal expansion was found to be among the lowest, especially among CD8+ T cells. After ivuxolimab, more expanded clones were found on average in CD8+ T cells than in CD4+ T cells. Low levels of normalized T-cell clonal expansion were also shown by some nonresponding patients.

Patients with a history of autoimmune disease or receiving systemic immunosuppression were excluded from the trial. In every dose cohort, peripheral blood was drawn for TCR sequencing at baseline, cycle 4 day 1, and cycle 7 day 1. The samples were taken from a phase I, first-in-human, multicenter, open-label dose-escalation trial of ivuxolimab. Adults with locally advanced or metastatic melanoma, renal cell carcinoma, hepatocellular carcinoma or head and neck squamous cell carcinoma were enrolled in the trial. Before TCR sequencing, CD4+ T cells and CD8+ T cells were sorted from peripheral blood as separate populations. Genomic DNA was extracted from sorted cells for sequencing of the TCRbeta CDR3 region. The immunoSEQ Assay was used for sequencing of TCRbeta CDR3 regions. TCRdb limited this immuneACCESS table to in-frame rearrangements with V and J called. A share of clones is missing; checked studies link under half to unresolved V genes, and the rest is unexplained. The sample includes about 75,000 clones, with more than 90% observed a single time. Of the sample, about 0.4% falls within the top ten clones.

Sequenced here: CD4+ or CD8+ T cells sorted from blood, sampled in a trial of the OX40 agonist ivuxolimab. The TCR sequence derives from an adult with an advanced solid tumor such as melanoma, head and neck, liver or kidney cancer.

The CDR3 is CASSHGTSETNEQFF. The nucleotide sequence reads TGCGCCAGCAGCCATGGGACTAGCGAAACCAATGAGCAGTTCTTC. This sequence uses TRBV4-1 and TRBJ2-1, and TRBD2 matches 10 of the central bases. Taken from cysteine to phenylalanine, the CDR3 has 15 residues. Only the CDR3 region is kept as DNA, spanning 45 bases read in frame from base 1. CDR1 and CDR2 are drawn from the germline V gene: MGHRA, YSYEKL. After removal of 3 bases from V and 6 bases from J, the junction retains 5 bases not matched to a gene.